This paragraph covers one T cell receptor (beta chain) sequence. Its specificity is not known. Germline V gives CDR1 SGHTA, CDR2 FQGNSA. The CDR3 is 15 residues long. V was pared by 4 bases and J by 3 bases, with 4 bases of the junction left unmatched. The sample originates from a study of OX40 agonist ivuxolimab in advanced cancers. Study observations and caveats: Expansion of clones was among the lowest in partial responders at 0.1-3.0 mg/kg. Expanded clones tended on average to be more numerous among CD8+ T cells than CD4+.

People who had autoimmune disease history or systemic immunosuppression were excluded. Assay used: immunoSEQ multiplex PCR; TCRdb lists only in-frame clones, some missing. The data show more than 50,000 clones, with 84% seen just once and more than 25% held by the top ten. The receptor comes from an adult with an advanced solid tumor such as melanoma, head and neck, liver or kidney cancer. This chain connects TRBV7-2 to TRBJ2-7, with TRBD1 matching 12 bases. Here the sequenced sample was CD4+ or CD8+ T cells sorted from blood, taken in a trial of the OX40 agonist ivuxolimab. The DNA for the CDR3 is TGTGCCAGCAGCTCGGGACAGGGGGCTGGCTACGAGCAGTACTTC. Translated, it gives CASSSGQGAGYEQYF.